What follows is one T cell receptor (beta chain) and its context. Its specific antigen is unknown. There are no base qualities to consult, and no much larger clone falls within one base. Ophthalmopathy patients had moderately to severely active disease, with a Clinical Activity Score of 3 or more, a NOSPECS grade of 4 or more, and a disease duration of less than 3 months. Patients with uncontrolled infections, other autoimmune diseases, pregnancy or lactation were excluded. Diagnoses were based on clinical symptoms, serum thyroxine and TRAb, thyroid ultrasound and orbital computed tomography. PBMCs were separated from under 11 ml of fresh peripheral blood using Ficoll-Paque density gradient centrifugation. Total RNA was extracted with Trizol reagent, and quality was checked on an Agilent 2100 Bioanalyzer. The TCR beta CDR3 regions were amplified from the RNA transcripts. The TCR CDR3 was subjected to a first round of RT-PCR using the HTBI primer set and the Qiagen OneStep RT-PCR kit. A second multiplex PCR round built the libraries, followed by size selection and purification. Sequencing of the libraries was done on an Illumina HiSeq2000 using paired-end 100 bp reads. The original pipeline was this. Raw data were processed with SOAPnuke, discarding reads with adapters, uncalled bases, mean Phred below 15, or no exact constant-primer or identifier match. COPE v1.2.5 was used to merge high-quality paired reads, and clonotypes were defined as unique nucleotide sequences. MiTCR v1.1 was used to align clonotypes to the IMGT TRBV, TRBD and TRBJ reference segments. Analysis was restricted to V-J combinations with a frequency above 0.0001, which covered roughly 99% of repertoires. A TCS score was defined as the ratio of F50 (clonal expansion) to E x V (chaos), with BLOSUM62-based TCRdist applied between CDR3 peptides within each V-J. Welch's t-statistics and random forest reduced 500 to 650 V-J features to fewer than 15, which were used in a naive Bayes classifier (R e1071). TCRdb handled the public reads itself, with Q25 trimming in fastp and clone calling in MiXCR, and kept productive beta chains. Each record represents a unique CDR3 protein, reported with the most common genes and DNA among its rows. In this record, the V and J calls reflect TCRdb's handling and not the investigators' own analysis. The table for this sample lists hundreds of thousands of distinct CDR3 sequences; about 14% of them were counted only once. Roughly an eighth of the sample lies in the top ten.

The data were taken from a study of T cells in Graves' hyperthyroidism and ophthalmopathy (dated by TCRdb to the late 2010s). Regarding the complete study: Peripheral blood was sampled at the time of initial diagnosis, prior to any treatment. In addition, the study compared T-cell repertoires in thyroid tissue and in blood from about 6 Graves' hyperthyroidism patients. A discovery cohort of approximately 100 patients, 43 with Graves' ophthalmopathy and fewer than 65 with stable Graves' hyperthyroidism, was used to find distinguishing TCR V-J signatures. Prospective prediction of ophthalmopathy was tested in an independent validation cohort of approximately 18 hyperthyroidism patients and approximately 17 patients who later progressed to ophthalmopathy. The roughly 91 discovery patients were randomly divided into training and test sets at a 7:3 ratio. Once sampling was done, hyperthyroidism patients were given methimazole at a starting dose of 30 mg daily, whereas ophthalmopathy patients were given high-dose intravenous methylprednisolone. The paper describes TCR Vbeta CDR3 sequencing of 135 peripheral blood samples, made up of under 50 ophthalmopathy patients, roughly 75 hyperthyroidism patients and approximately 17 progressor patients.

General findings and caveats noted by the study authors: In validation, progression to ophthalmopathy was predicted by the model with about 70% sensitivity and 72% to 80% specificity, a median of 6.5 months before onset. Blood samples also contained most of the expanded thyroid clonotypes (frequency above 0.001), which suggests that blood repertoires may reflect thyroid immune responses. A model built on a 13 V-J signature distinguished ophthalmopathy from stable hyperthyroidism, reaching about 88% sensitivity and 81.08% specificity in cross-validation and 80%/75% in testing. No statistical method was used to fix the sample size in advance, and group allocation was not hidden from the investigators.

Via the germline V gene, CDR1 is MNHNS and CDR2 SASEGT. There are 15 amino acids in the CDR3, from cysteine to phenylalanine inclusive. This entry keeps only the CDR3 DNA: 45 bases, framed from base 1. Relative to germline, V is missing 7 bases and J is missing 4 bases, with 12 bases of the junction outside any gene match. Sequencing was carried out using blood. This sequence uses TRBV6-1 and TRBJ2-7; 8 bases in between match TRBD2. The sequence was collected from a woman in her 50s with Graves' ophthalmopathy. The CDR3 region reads CASTSGGTSSYEQYF. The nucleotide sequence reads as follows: TGTGCCAGCACGTCCGGGGGGACTAGTTCTTACGAGCAGTACTTC.